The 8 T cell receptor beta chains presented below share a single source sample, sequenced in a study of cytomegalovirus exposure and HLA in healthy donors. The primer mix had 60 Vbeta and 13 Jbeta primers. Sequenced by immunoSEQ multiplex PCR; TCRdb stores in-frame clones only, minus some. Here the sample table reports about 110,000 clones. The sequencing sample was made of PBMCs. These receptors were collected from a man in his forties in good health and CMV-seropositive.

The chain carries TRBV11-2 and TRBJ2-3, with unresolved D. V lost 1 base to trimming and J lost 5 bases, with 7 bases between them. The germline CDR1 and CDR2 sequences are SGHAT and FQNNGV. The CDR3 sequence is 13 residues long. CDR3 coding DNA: TGTGCCAGCAGCTTAGCAGGCCTAGATACGCAGTATTTT. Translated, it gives CASSLAGLDTQYF.

The CDR3 reads CAITSPGVEQYF. CDR3 DNA: TGTGCCATCACCTCACCCGGAGTCGAGCAGTACTTC. The chain links TRBV10-3 to TRBJ2-7; the D is unclear. The germline gives CDR1 ENHRY, CDR2 SYGVKD. The CDR3 consists of 12 residues. V lost 7 bases and J lost 6, with 13 bases in between.

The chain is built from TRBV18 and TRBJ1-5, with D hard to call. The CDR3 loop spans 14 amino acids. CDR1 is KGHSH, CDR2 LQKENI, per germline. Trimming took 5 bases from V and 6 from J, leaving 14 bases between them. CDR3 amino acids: CASSASRGGQPQHF. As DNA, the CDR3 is TGTGCCAGCTCAGCGAGCCGGGGAGGTCAGCCCCAGCATTTT.

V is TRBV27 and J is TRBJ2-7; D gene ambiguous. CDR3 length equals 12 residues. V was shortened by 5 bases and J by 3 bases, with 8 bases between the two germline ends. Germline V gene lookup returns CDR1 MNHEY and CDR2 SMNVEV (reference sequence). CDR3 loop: CASSPIDYEQYF. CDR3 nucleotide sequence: TGTGCCAGCAGTCCAATAGACTACGAGCAGTACTTC.

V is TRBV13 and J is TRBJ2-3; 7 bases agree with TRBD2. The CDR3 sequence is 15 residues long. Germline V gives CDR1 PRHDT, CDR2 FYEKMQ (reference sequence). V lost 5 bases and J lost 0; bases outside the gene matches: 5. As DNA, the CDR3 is TGTGCCAGCAGCCAACTAGCGACCAGCACAGATACGCAGTATTTT. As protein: CASSQLATSTDTQYF.

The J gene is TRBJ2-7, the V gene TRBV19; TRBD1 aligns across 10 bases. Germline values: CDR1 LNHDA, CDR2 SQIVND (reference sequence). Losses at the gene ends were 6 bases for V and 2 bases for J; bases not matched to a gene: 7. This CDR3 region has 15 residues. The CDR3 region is CASRAWDRGTYEQYF. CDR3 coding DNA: TGTGCCAGTAGGGCCTGGGACAGGGGAACCTACGAGCAGTACTTC.

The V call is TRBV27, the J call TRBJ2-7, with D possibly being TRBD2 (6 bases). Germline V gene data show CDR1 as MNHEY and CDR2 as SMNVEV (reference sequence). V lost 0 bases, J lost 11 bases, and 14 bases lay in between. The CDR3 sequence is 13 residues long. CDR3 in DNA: TGTGCCAGCAGTTTATCGATGGGTCCGGGGGAGTACTTC. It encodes CASSLSMGPGEYF.

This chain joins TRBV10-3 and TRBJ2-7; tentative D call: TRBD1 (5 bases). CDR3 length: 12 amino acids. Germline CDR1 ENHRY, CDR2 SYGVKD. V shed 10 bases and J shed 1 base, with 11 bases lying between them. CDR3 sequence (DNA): TGTGCCACCCTAGGGGATTCCTACGAGCAGTACTTC. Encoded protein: CATLGDSYEQYF.